Below, 20 T cell receptor beta chains from the same sample are listed, as sequenced in a study of radiotherapy plus CTLA-4 blockade in lung cancer. Assay: immunoSEQ multiplex PCR; the TCRdb copy retains only in-frame clones and omits some. The table records about 81,000 clones, approximately 79% of them present only once. Material: peripheral blood, obtained from a patient treated with radiotherapy plus ipilimumab. All receptors derive from a human donor with non-small cell lung cancer that progressed on radiotherapy plus ipilimumab.

The chain is built from TRBV28 and TRBJ2-2, with D perhaps matching TRBD1 or TRBD2 (5 bases each). Trimming cost V 8 bases and J 0 bases, with 10 bases left between them. Germline V lookup: CDR1 MDHEN, CDR2 SYDVKM. The length of the CDR3 is 14 residues. The CDR3 region is CASLGRTNTGELFF. CDR3 in DNA: TGTGCCAGCCTGGGACGGACGAACACCGGGGAGCTGTTTTTT. Together with reference TRBV28 and TRBJ2-2, the CDR3 gives the full variable domain: DVKVTQSSRYLVKRTGEKVFLECVQDMDHENMFWYRQDPGLGLRLIYFSYDVKMKEKGDIPEGYSVSREKKERFSLILESASTNQTSMYLCASLGRTNTGELFFGEGSRLTVL.

This sequence joins TRBV6-1 and TRBJ1-1; unclear D gene. Trimming took off 8 bases at V and 6 bases at J, with 13 bases between the two ends. Germline values: CDR1 MNHNS, CDR2 SASEGT. The CDR3 is 12 residues long. The CDR3 is CASGNGRAEAFF. The CDR3 DNA reads as TGTGCCAGCGGTAATGGACGAGCTGAAGCTTTCTTT.

This clone was found once. This rearrangement joins TRBV5-4 to TRBJ2-7; D perhaps matches TRBD1 (5 bases). The CDR3 runs 13 residues. The V and J ends lost 4 bases and 6 bases respectively, with 14 bases between them. CDR1 and CDR2 from the germline V gene are SGHNT and YYREEE (reference sequence). The CDR3 spells CASSGRVSSEQYF. The CDR3 DNA reads TGTGCCAGCAGCGGCAGGGTGTCTTCCGAGCAGTACTTC.

The gene calls are TRBV18 and TRBJ2-5; a possible D gene is TRBD2 (6 bases). CDR1 is KGHSH, CDR2 LQKENI, per germline. The length of the CDR3 is 19 residues. Deletions cut 3 bases from V and 1 base from J, with 24 bases between. Here the CDR3 DNA reads TGTGCCAGCTCACCCTACACGGCCCGCTGGGAGGAGGGCCAAGAGACCCAGTACTTC. Its protein is CASSPYTARWEEGQETQYF.

The chain links TRBV7-3 to TRBJ2-5; 8 positions agree with TRBD2. Germline CDR1 and CDR2: SGHTA and FQGTGA. This CDR3 spans 15 amino acids. V was clipped by 5 bases and J by 4 bases; unmatched bases: 9. The CDR3 here is CASSTGTSYGETQYF. In DNA, the CDR3 is TGTGCCAGCAGCACCGGGACTAGTTATGGAGAGACCCAGTACTTC.

This chain links TRBV2 with TRBJ2-1; a weak D match, TRBD2 (6 bases). The germline CDR1 and CDR2 sequences are SNHLY and FYNNEI. This CDR3 has 13 amino acids. V was shortened by 8 bases and J by 3 bases, with 11 bases between the two germline ends. The chain's CDR3 is CASGPTSYNEQFF. DNA for the CDR3: TGTGCCAGCGGTCCGACTAGCTACAATGAGCAGTTCTTC.

This rearrangement joins TRBV29-1 to TRBJ1-1; D is unresolved. CDR3 length: 14 residues. The germline CDR1 and CDR2 sequences are SQVTM and ANQGSEA. V was trimmed by 4 bases and J by 1 base, leaving 13 bases between them. The chain's CDR3 is CSVGGQTRNTEAFF. CDR3 coding DNA: TGCAGCGTTGGAGGGCAGACAAGGAACACTGAAGCTTTCTTT.

This rearrangement joins TRBV10-3 to TRBJ2-1, with TRBD2 identical over 10 bases. Germline trimming cut 5 bases from V and 4 bases from J; bases unmatched to any gene: 8. CDR1 is ENHRY, CDR2 SYGVKD, per germline. The CDR3 is 16 amino acids. The CDR3 region is CAISSIAGGFYNEQFF. CDR3 sequence (DNA): TGTGCCATCAGTTCTATAGCGGGGGGATTTTACAATGAGCAGTTCTTC.

The chain has TRBV6-5 and TRBJ1-2; D ambiguous. The V and J ends lost 2 bases and 2 bases respectively, with 6 bases between them. Germline V gene data show CDR1 as MNHEY and CDR2 as SVGAGI. The CDR3 consists of 13 residues. The DNA for the CDR3 is TGTGCCAGCAGTTACGCAGGCAACTATGGCTACACCTTC. This sequence encodes CASSYAGNYGYTF.

This clone has a handful of counts. V and J are TRBV18 and TRBJ1-1; no clear D. Germline CDR1 and CDR2: KGHSH and LQKENI. The V gene lost 5 bases and the J gene lost 6 bases, with 4 bases spanning the gap. The CDR3 has 10 amino acids. DNA for the CDR3: TGTGCCAGCTCAGGGCCTGAAGCTTTCTTT. Protein sequence: CASSGPEAFF.

The chain carries TRBV7-9 and TRBJ1-6; no clear D gene. Trimming cost V 3 bases and J 10 bases, with 7 bases left between them. Germline V gene lookup returns CDR1 SEHNR and CDR2 FQNEAQ (reference sequence). The CDR3 extends over 12 amino acids. CDR3 nucleotides: TGTGCCAGCAGCTTTCAACGATCACCCCTCCACTTT. Translation gives CASSFQRSPLHF.

The genes are TRBV7-3 and TRBJ2-3; 7 bases agree with TRBD2. The germline V gene encodes CDR1 SGHTA and CDR2 FQGTGA. The CDR3 totals 16 residues. The J segment lost 1 base and the V segment lost 5 bases, leaving 9 bases of the junction unmatched. CDR3 nucleotides: TGTGCCAGCAGCCCAGGACTAGGGCTTGGCACAGATACGCAGTATTTT. It is translated as CASSPGLGLGTDTQYF.

This sequence joins TRBV14 and TRBJ2-7; TRBD2 matches 7 bases. The ends lost 2 bases at V and 6 bases at J; junction bases unmatched: 16. CDR3 size: 17 residues. Germline CDR1 SGHDN, CDR2 FVKESK. The CDR3 loop reads CASSQLEGRASGLEQYF. The CDR3 DNA sequence: TGTGCCAGCAGCCAACTGGAGGGGAGGGCCTCAGGTCTCGAGCAGTACTTC. Full variable domain (remainder filled in from reference TRBV14 and TRBJ2-7): EAGVTQFPSHSVIEKGQTVTLRCDPISGHDNLYWYRRVMGKEIKFLLHFVKESKQDESGMPNNRFLAERTGGTYSTLKVQPAELEDSGVYFCASSQLEGRASGLEQYFGPGTRLTVT.

The V and J genes are TRBV2 and TRBJ1-5; D gene ambiguous. Germline CDR1 reads SNHLY; CDR2 reads FYNNEI. Trimming removed 3 bases at V and 6 bases at J, with 12 bases between. The CDR3 length is 14 residues. The CDR3 reads CASSDRTIGQPQHF. In DNA, the CDR3 is TGTGCCAGCAGTGATAGGACCATCGGTCAGCCCCAGCATTTT. The whole variable domain, remainder taken from reference TRBV2 and TRBJ1-5, is EPEVTQTPSHQVTQMGQEVILRCVPISNHLYFYWYRQILGQKVEFLVSFYNNEISEKSEIFDDQFSVERPDGSNFTLKIRSTKLEDSAMYFCASSDRTIGQPQHFGDGTRLSIL.

The chain links TRBV11-1 to TRBJ2-7; D possibly corresponds to TRBD1 (6 bases). Trimming shortened V by 4 bases and J by 4 bases, and 8 bases separated the two germline ends. Looked up from germline, CDR1 is SGHAT and CDR2 is FQDESV (reference sequence). CDR3 length: 12 amino acids. CDR3 sequence (DNA): TGTGCCAGCAGCTCCAGGGGATACGAGCAGTACTTC. Its protein product is CASSSRGYEQYF.

The chain combines TRBV7-2 with TRBJ2-3, with D uncertain. Trimming took off 4 bases at V and 2 bases at J, with 13 bases between the two ends. There are 15 residues in the CDR3. Germline V gene data show CDR1 as SGHTA and CDR2 as FQGNSA. The CDR3 nucleotides read TGTGCCAGCAGCTCCCCCTCGGGCCTCACAGATACGCAGTATTTT. Protein: CASSSPSGLTDTQYF.

V is TRBV5-1 and J is TRBJ2-1; no clear D. From germline, CDR1 is SGHRS and CDR2 YFSETQ. This CDR3 contains 13 residues. The V and J ends lost 3 bases and 3 bases respectively, with 7 bases between them. CDR3 nucleotide sequence: TGCGCCAGCAGCTCGGAAAGCTACAATGAGCAGTTCTTC. This translates into CASSSESYNEQFF.

The J gene is TRBJ2-7, the V gene TRBV20-1, with unresolved D. The CDR3 length is 11 residues. V lost 1 base to trimming and J lost 7 bases, with 8 bases between them. Germline lookup yields CDR1 DFQATT and CDR2 SNEGSKA (reference sequence). The CDR3 is CSARGVGEQYF. The DNA for the CDR3 is TGCAGTGCTAGAGGGGTTGGGGAGCAGTACTTC.

The chain employs TRBV29-1 and TRBJ1-1; D possibly corresponds to TRBD1 (5 bases). The CDR3 extends over 14 amino acids. The V gene lost 3 bases and the J gene lost 1 base, with 12 bases spanning the gap. The germline CDR1 and CDR2 sequences are SQVTM and ANQGSEA. As DNA, the CDR3 is TGCAGCGTTGATGAGGGGCTGGAGAACACTGAAGCTTTCTTT. This gives the protein CSVDEGLENTEAFF.

The chain recombines TRBV7-6 with TRBJ2-7; D may be TRBD1 or TRBD2 (5 bases each). Germline CDR1 and CDR2: SGHVS and FNYEAQ. Trimming shortened V by 1 base and J by 3 bases, and 16 bases separated the two germline ends. The CDR3 loop spans 16 amino acids. Here the CDR3 DNA reads TGTGCCAGCAGCTTAGAACCGGGGCAGGGTGTCTACGAGCAGTACTTC. This gives the protein CASSLEPGQGVYEQYF.